This T cell receptor (beta chain) was documented in a study of cytomegalovirus exposure and HLA in healthy donors. Vbeta (60) and Jbeta (13) primers were used in the PCR. Profiled with immunoSEQ multiplex PCR; TCRdb holds only in-frame clones, not every one. There are 100,000 to 150,000 clones in the sample; approximately 82% occur only once, and around 18% lies in the top ten. With respect to this clone: Its antigen remains unidentified.

Points from the study as a whole: High sensitivity and specificity were reportedly achieved when the classifier diagnosed cytomegalovirus status.

The receptor was isolated from a young man in good health and CMV-seropositive. Material for sequencing was PBMCs.

The CDR3 nucleotides read TGTGCCATAGGACAGGGGGTGGGCTACGAGCAGTACTTC. It yields the protein CAIGQGVGYEQYF. The V and J genes are TRBV7-9 and TRBJ2-7, with 10 positions matching TRBD1. V lost 10 bases and J lost 3; bases outside the gene matches: 6. CDR3 length: 13 residues. Germline V CDR1 and CDR2: SEHNR, FQNEAQ (reference sequence).